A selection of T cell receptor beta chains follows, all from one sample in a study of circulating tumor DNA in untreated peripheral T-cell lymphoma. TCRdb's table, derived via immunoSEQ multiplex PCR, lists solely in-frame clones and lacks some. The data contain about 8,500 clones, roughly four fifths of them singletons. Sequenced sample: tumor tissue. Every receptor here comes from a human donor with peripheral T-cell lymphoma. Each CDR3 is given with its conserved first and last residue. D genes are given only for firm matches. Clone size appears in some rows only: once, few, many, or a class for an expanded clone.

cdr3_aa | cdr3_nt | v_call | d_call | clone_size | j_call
CASTSRGLARSEQFF | TGTGCCAGTACCAGCCGAGGACTAGCGAGGAGTGAGCAGTTCTTC | TRBV19 | TRBD2 | - | TRBJ2-1
CASSSGQSGNTIYF | TGCGCCAGCAGCTCCGGACAATCTGGAAACACCATATATTTT | TRBV5-1 | - | - | TRBJ1-3
CSVTGDEAEAFF | TGCAGCGTAACAGGGGACGAGGCTGAAGCTTTCTTT | TRBV29-1 | TRBD1 | - | TRBJ1-1
CATSREGQLNQPQHF | TGTGCCACCAGCAGAGAGGGGCAGCTAAATCAGCCCCAGCATTTT | TRBV15 | - | - | TRBJ1-5
CASSNRDTEAFF | TGTGCCAGCTCGAACAGGGACACTGAAGCTTTCTTT | TRBV18 | - | - | TRBJ1-1
CASRGPNREKLFF | TGTGCCAGCAGGGGCCCCAACCGGGAAAAACTGTTTTTT | TRBV6-8 | - | few | TRBJ1-4
CASSLGGIGNEKLFF | TGTGCCAGCAGCTTGGGAGGGATAGGGAATGAAAAACTGTTTTTT | TRBV11-3 | - | - | TRBJ1-4
CASSPRQGRTGELFF | TGTGCCAGCAGCCCTAGACAGGGTAGGACCGGGGAGCTGTTTTTT | TRBV11-3 | TRBD1 | once | TRBJ2-2
CASGLASGEARNSPLHF | TGTGCTAGTGGTTTGGCCTCAGGAGAGGCCCGTAATTCACCCCTCCACTTT | TRBV12-5 | - | - | TRBJ1-6
CASSPLIDYYEQYF | TGTGCCAGTAGCCCCTTGATCGACTACTACGAGCAGTACTTC | TRBV19 | - | - | TRBJ2-7
CAWSIQDNSPLHF | TGTGCCTGGAGTATTCAGGATAATTCACCCCTCCACTTT | TRBV30 | - | few | TRBJ1-6
CANGPSGGENTEAFF | TGTGCTAATGGTCCCTCAGGGGGAGAGAACACTGAAGCTTTCTTT | TRBV12-5 | TRBD1 | - | TRBJ1-1
CASKGRELETQYF | TGTGCCAGTAAGGGGCGGGAACTAGAGACCCAGTACTTC | TRBV19 | - | few | TRBJ2-5
CASSLGEGLYEQYF | TGTGCCAGCAGCTTAGGCGAAGGGCTCTACGAGCAGTACTTC | TRBV11-3 | - | - | TRBJ2-7
CASSYGENTEAFF | TGTGCCAGCAGTTACGGGGAGAACACTGAAGCTTTCTTT | TRBV6-8 | - | few | TRBJ1-1
CASSLGYSTHGYTF | TGTGCCAGCAGCTTAGGGTACAGTACTCATGGCTACACCTTC | TRBV11-3 | - | once | TRBJ1-2
CASIGTGTSGNTIYF | TGTGCCAGCATTGGGACAGGTACCTCTGGAAACACCATATATTTT | TRBV6-8 | TRBD1 | - | TRBJ1-3
CASSEESSYNSPLHF | TGTGCCAGCAGTGAGGAGAGCTCCTATAATTCACCCCTCCACTTT | TRBV2 | - | - | TRBJ1-6
CASSQDAGHQPQHF | TGCGCCAGCAGCCAAGATGCGGGACATCAGCCCCAGCATTTT | TRBV1 | - | few | TRBJ1-5
CATDRGGNGNTIYF | TGTGCCACCGACAGGGGTGGGAATGGAAACACCATATATTTT | TRBV19 | TRBD1 | - | TRBJ1-3
CASSESNRPPSEAFF | TGCGCCAGCAGTGAGTCGAACCGACCCCCATCTGAAGCTTTCTTT | TRBV10-1 | - | - | TRBJ1-1
CSVERRGNEQYF | TGCAGCGTTGAACGAAGGGGCAACGAGCAGTACTTC | TRBV29-1 | - | once | TRBJ2-7
CANTEDVTDTQYF | TGTGCCAATACCGAAGACGTCACAGATACGCAGTATTTT | TRBV19 | - | - | TRBJ2-3
CASSTAPYRDEKLFF | TGTGCCAGTAGTACCGCCCCTTACAGGGACGAAAAACTGTTTTTT | TRBV19 | - | - | TRBJ1-4
CASSAPRVGTEAFF | TGCGCCAGCAGCGCCCCACGGGTTGGGACTGAAGCTTTCTTT | TRBV5-1 | - | - | TRBJ1-1
CASSSPGLGAYEQYF | TGTGCCAGCAGCTCACCGGGACTAGGGGCCTACGAGCAGTACTTC | TRBV11-3 | TRBD2 | once | TRBJ2-7
CATVGEQYGYTF | TGTGCCACCGTAGGAGAACAATATGGCTACACCTTT | TRBV6-8 | - | once | TRBJ1-2